This TCR beta chain was retrieved from a study of cytomegalovirus exposure and HLA in healthy donors. As concerns this clone: What it recognizes is unknown.

Study conclusions and caveats: Most TCR sequences were seen very rarely across donors, but some public TCRs occurred in many. A cluster of highly shared sequence variants was likely a sequencing artifact.

Everyone who donated was a healthy bone marrow donor. Researchers ran the PCR with 60 Vbeta and 13 Jbeta primers. TCRdb keeps only in-frame clones here, not all; method: immunoSEQ multiplex PCR. The profile shows roughly 34,000 clones, roughly two thirds of them singletons. Germline assignment: CDR1 SEHNR and CDR2 FQNEAQ (reference sequence). V shed 5 bases and J shed 2 bases, with 7 bases lying between them. The CDR3 spans 13 residues. The genes are TRBV7-9 and TRBJ1-5; a possible D gene is TRBD1 (5 bases). The material sequenced was PBMCs. The receptor's source is a man in his forties in good health and CMV-seropositive. CDR3 DNA sequence: TGTGCCAGCAGCCAGACAGGCAATCAGCCCCAGCATTTT. Translation gives CASSQTGNQPQHF.